These 8 T cell receptor beta chains originate from one sample sequenced in a study of blood T cell repertoires in COVID-19. The assay was immunoSEQ multiplex PCR, and TCRdb's table has in-frame clones only and misses some. The sample lists about 380,000 clones; roughly 90% were seen once. The sequenced sample consisted of peripheral blood. Every receptor here comes from a man between 35 and 55 years old with acute or convalescent COVID-19.

The chain is built from TRBV30 and TRBJ2-3; 9 bases match TRBD2. Germline values: CDR1 GTSNPN, CDR2 SVGIG (reference sequence). The CDR3 totals 19 residues. Trimming took 0 bases from V and 2 from J; bases not matched to a gene: 15. The CDR3 spells CAWSVTASGVGRPTDTQYF. The CDR3 nucleotides are TGTGCCTGGAGTGTGACGGCTAGCGGGGTTGGGAGACCCACAGATACGCAGTATTTT. Full variable domain (outside the CDR3, taken from reference TRBV30 and TRBJ2-3): SQTIHQWPATLVQPVGSPLSLECTVEGTSNPNLYWYRQAAGRGLQLLFYSVGIGQISSEVPQNLSASRPQDRQFILSSKKLLLSDSGFYLCAWSVTASGVGRPTDTQYFGPGTRLTVL.

This clone was found a few times. The chain links TRBV4-1 to TRBJ1-1; D is possibly TRBD1 (6 bases). Deletions cut 1 base from V and 2 bases from J, with 17 bases between. Germline CDR1 MGHRA, CDR2 YSYEKL. CDR3 length: 17 residues. This chain's CDR3 is CASSQGVVRDTNTEAFF. The CDR3, as DNA: TGCGCCAGCAGCCAAGGGGTCGTCCGGGACACAAACACTGAAGCTTTCTTT.

The chain joins TRBV19 to TRBJ2-5; D might be TRBD2 (6 bases). Trimming cost V 4 bases and J 2 bases, with 17 bases left between them. There are 16 residues in the CDR3. In germline, CDR1 is LNHDA, CDR2 SQIVND (reference sequence). CDR3 sequence (DNA): TGTGCCAGTAGTACCCTATTCCCGGGGGAGCAAGAGACCCAGTACTTC. This encodes CASSTLFPGEQETQYF.

CDR3 in DNA: TGTGCCAGCAGCTTAGAGAGGGGACTCTCGGGCGGGGAGCTGTTTTTT. It is translated as CASSLERGLSGGELFF. The rearrangement joins TRBV11-3 to TRBJ2-2; perhaps TRBD2 as D (6 bases). V dropped 0 bases and J dropped 7 bases, with 15 bases sitting between them. Germline values: CDR1 SGHNT, CDR2 YENEEA. CDR3 length: 16 amino acids. Looking up the rest from reference TRBV11-3 and TRBJ2-2 gives the full variable domain: EAGVVQSPRYKIIEKKQPVAFWCNPISGHNTLYWYLQNLGQGPELLIRYENEEAVDDSQLPKDRFSAERLKGVDSTLKIQPAELGDSAVYLCASSLERGLSGGELFFGEGSRLTVL.

V is TRBV12-3 or TRBV12-4 and J is TRBJ2-5; no clear D. V was cut by 11 bases and J by 2 bases, with 15 bases left in between. This CDR3 is built from 13 residues. The CDR3 reads CAVGRGAQETQYF. CDR3 nucleotide sequence: TGTGCCGTCGGCCGCGGAGCTCAAGAGACCCAGTACTTC.

The DNA of the CDR3 is TGCGCCAGCAGCACCTCAACAGGACCTAATGAAAAACTGTTTTTT. Its translation: CASSTSTGPNEKLFF. The V and J genes are TRBV5-1 and TRBJ1-4, with D tentatively TRBD1 (5 bases). Germline V CDR1 and CDR2: SGHRS, YFSETQ. V lost 4 bases and J lost 3, with 13 bases in between. The CDR3 contains 15 residues.

This chain uses TRBV9 with TRBJ2-7; 8 bases agree with TRBD1. Per germline, CDR1 SGDLS and CDR2 YYNGEE. Unmatched junction bases numbered 16, after V lost 4 bases and J lost 7 bases. The CDR3 totals 16 residues. The CDR3 region has the DNA TGTGCCAGCAGCTTCCGGACAGGGCAGGGCTGGAGGGAGCAGTACTTC. This encodes CASSFRTGQGWREQYF.

The J gene is TRBJ2-3, the V gene TRBV5-5; tentative D call: TRBD1 (5 bases). Germline CDR1 reads SGHKS; CDR2 reads YYEKEE (reference sequence). The CDR3 totals 15 residues. Trimming removed 0 bases from V and 0 bases from J, with 8 bases in between. CDR3: CASSLGGKSTDTQYF. The DNA for the CDR3 is TGTGCCAGCAGCTTGGGGGGCAAGAGCACAGATACGCAGTATTTT.